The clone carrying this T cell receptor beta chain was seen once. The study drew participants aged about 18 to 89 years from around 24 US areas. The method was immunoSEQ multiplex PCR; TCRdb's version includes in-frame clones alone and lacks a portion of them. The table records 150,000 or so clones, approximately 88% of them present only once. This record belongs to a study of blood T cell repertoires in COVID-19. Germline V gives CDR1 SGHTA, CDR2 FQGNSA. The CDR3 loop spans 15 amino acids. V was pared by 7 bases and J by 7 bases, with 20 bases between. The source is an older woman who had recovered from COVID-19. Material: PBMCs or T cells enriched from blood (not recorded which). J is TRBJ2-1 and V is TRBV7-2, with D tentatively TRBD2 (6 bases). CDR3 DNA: TGTGCCAGCACCCTTCCCCCGGGAGATTTGAATGAGCAGTTCTTC. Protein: CASTLPPGDLNEQFF. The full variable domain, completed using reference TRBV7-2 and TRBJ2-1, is GAGVSQSPSNKVTEKGKDVELRCDPISGHTALYWYRQSLGQGLEFLIYFQGNSAPDKSGLPSDRFSAERTGGSVSTLTIQRTQQEDSAVYLCASTLPPGDLNEQFFGPGTRLTVL.